One and the same sample provided the 15 T cell receptor beta chains below, sequenced in a study of T cell clonotyping in hematopoietic cell transplantation. The repertoire was sequenced with immunoSEQ multiplex PCR; TCRdb's copy has only in-frame clones and lacks some. The sample contains approximately 10,000 clones, roughly 90% of which appear only once. Sample: peripheral blood mononuclear cells. Source of these receptors: a woman aged 45-60 years in good health. Some clones in this sample may be carry-over from other donors' samples.

This chain links TRBV28 with TRBJ1-1; 7 positions agree with TRBD1. Trimming removed 5 bases from V and 6 bases from J; junction bases left unmatched: 12. Germline V lookup: CDR1 MDHEN, CDR2 SYDVKM. The CDR3 sequence is 15 residues long. CDR3 sequence reads: CASSPRGLLFAEAFF. As DNA, the CDR3 is TGTGCCAGCAGTCCAAGGGGGCTGTTGTTCGCTGAAGCTTTCTTT.

The chain links TRBV14 to TRBJ1-3; D call uncertain. Trimming shortened V by 4 bases and J by 2 bases, and 9 bases separated the two germline ends. Germline V lookup: CDR1 SGHDN, CDR2 FVKESK. This CDR3 region has 14 residues. CDR3 sequence reads: CASSPLGPGNTIYF. The CDR3 DNA follows: TGTGCCAGCAGCCCCTTAGGACCTGGAAACACCATATATTTT.

This clone was detected a few times. The germline gene is not matched at one end of the junction; a read error may be the cause. The rearrangement links TRBV7-7 to TRBJ1-3, with D unresolved. This CDR3 contains 15 residues. Germline values: CDR1 SSHAT, CDR2 FNYEAQ (reference sequence). The CDR3 loop reads CASSPGPNSGNTIYF. The CDR3 DNA reads TGTGCTAGCAGCCCTGGACCGAACTCTGGAAACACCATATATTTT.

The chain recombines TRBV30 with TRBJ2-7; a weak D match, TRBD2 (7 bases). V lost 3 bases to trimming and J lost 3 bases, with 15 bases between them. Looked up from germline, CDR1 is GTSNPN and CDR2 is SVGIG (reference sequence). The CDR3 runs 14 residues. The CDR3 coding sequence is TGTGCCTGGAGGCCAGGGAGGGGGGGCTACGAGCAGTACTTC. Residues: CAWRPGRGGYEQYF.

The chain employs TRBV11-1 and TRBJ2-2, with TRBD1 as a possible D gene (5 bases). V lost 8 bases to trimming and J lost 1 base, with 14 bases between them. The CDR3 totals 15 residues. The germline V gene has CDR1 SGHAT and CDR2 FQDESV (reference sequence). The CDR3 protein is CASLNPGQNTGELFF. The DNA for the CDR3 is TGTGCCAGCCTCAATCCCGGACAGAACACCGGGGAGCTGTTTTTT.

The gene calls are TRBV18 and TRBJ2-7; D unresolved. The CDR3 extends over 12 amino acids. CDR1 KGHSH and CDR2 LQKENI come from the germline V gene. V was clipped by 2 bases and J by 4 bases, with 6 bases between them. The CDR3 region has the DNA TGTGCCAGCTCACCAGGACGTTACGAGCAGTACTTC. Encoded protein: CASSPGRYEQYF.

The chain has TRBV27 and TRBJ1-6; D might be TRBD1 (5 bases). Germline CDR1 is MNHEY and CDR2 is SMNVEV (reference sequence). The CDR3 is made up of 16 amino acids. Trimming took off 0 bases at V and 6 bases at J, with 12 bases between the two ends. The CDR3 DNA reads as TGTGCCAGCAGTTTATCATCGAGTAGGGGTAATTCACCCCTCCACTTT. Encoded protein: CASSLSSSRGNSPLHF.

The CDR3 DNA follows: TGTGCCATCAGTGTCCGCGGGGGGGATCAGCCCCAGCATTTT. It codes for CAISVRGGDQPQHF. This rearrangement joins TRBV10-3 to TRBJ1-5; tentative D call: TRBD1 (5 bases). Per germline, CDR1 ENHRY and CDR2 SYGVKD. The CDR3 contains 14 residues. V lost 4 bases, J lost 5 bases, and 12 bases lay in between.

The rearrangement joins TRBV9 to TRBJ1-3; D is unresolved. This CDR3 has 15 residues. Germline V CDR1 and CDR2: SGDLS, YYNGEE. The V gene lost 5 bases and the J gene lost 3 bases, with 15 bases spanning the gap. CDR3 DNA sequence: TGTGCCAGCAGTCCGGGTCCCAAAAATGGAAACACCATATATTTT. Its protein product is CASSPGPKNGNTIYF. Based on the CDR3 plus reference TRBV9 and TRBJ1-3, the full variable domain is DSGVTQTPKHLITATGQRVTLRCSPRSGDLSVYWYQQSLDQGLQFLIQYYNGEERAKGNILERFSAQQFPDLHSELNLSSLELGDSALYFCASSPGPKNGNTIYFGEGSWLTVV.

The chain is built from TRBV7-2 and TRBJ2-3, with 9 bases identical to TRBD1. The length of the CDR3 is 15 residues. Trimming at V came to 6 bases and at J to 1 base, leaving 5 bases not matched to a gene. Per the germline V gene, CDR1 is SGHTA and CDR2 is FQGNSA. The DNA of the CDR3 is TGTGCCAGCAGTCCTCGGACAGGGGGCACAGATACGCAGTATTTT. Translation gives CASSPRTGGTDTQYF.

This clone has a single count. The V gene is TRBV5-1, the J gene TRBJ1-2; TRBD1 might be the D (5 bases). The CDR3 sequence is 13 residues long. The germline V and J ends were trimmed by 4 bases and 2 bases, with 9 bases remaining between them. Germline CDR1 and CDR2: SGHRS and YFSETQ. CDR3 amino acids: CASSPEGNYGYTF. The CDR3 DNA reads TGCGCCAGCAGCCCGGAGGGGAACTATGGCTACACCTTC. The entire variable domain, with the rest obtained from reference TRBV5-1 and TRBJ1-2, is as follows: KAGVTQTPRYLIKTRGQQVTLSCSPISGHRSVSWYQQTPGQGLQFLFEYFSETQRNKGNFPGRFSGRQFSNSRSEMNVSTLELGDSALYLCASSPEGNYGYTFGSGTRLTVV.

The chain employs TRBV4-2 and TRBJ1-5; D is perhaps TRBD1 (6 bases). Germline CDR1 and CDR2: LGHNA and YNFKEQ. Trimming cost V 1 base and J 0 bases, with 13 bases left between them. The CDR3 has 17 residues. CDR3 DNA: TGTGCCAGCAGCCAAGGGGGTAGGGGGTATAGCAATCAGCCCCAGCATTTT. This sequence encodes CASSQGGRGYSNQPQHF.

DNA for the CDR3: TGTGCCAGCAGCTTTAGGAGGGGCGCTGAAGCTTTCTTT. This codes for CASSFRRGAEAFF. The chain combines TRBV7-3 with TRBJ1-1; D possibly corresponds to TRBD1 (5 bases). The V and J ends lost 3 bases and 6 bases respectively, with 11 bases between them. The V gene's germline CDR1 is SGHTA and CDR2 FQGTGA. The CDR3 spans 13 residues.

The chain recombines TRBV7-2 with TRBJ1-3; D ambiguous. This CDR3 has 15 amino acids. The V end lost 5 bases, the J end lost 4 bases, and 15 bases lay between the germline ends. Germline V gene data show CDR1 as SGHTA and CDR2 as FQGNSA. The CDR3 reads CASSESAAIGNTIYF. DNA for the CDR3: TGTGCCAGCAGCGAGAGCGCCGCAATCGGAAACACCATATATTTT.

In this sample, this clone turned up once. The chain recombines TRBV28 with TRBJ2-2; D call uncertain. The germline gives CDR1 MDHEN, CDR2 SYDVKM. V lost 6 bases and J 0 bases, leaving 8 bases between the germline ends. This CDR3 is 14 amino acids long. The CDR3 DNA sequence: TGTGCCAGCAGGATCCCCTCGAACACCGGGGAGCTGTTTTTT. Protein: CASRIPSNTGELFF.